Shown below are 9 T cell receptor beta chains from a single sample sequenced in a study of cytomegalovirus exposure and HLA in healthy donors. Primers for the PCR totalled 60 Vbeta and 13 Jbeta. Profiling relied on immunoSEQ multiplex PCR, and the TCRdb table lists in-frame clones only, not all of them. The sample has approximately 120,000 clones; around 79% are singletons. The sequenced material came from PBMCs. These receptors all stem from a woman aged 40 to 50 in good health and CMV-seronegative.

This chain connects TRBV19 to TRBJ2-1; tentatively, D is TRBD1 (6 bases). V was shortened by 5 bases and J by 5 bases, with 13 bases between the two germline ends. The CDR3 is 14 residues long. In germline, CDR1 is LNHDA, CDR2 SQIVND (reference sequence). CDR3 nucleotides: TGTGCCAGTAGTTACCAGGGGCCAGACAATGAGCAGTTCTTC. Translation: CASSYQGPDNEQFF.

V usage is TRBV13 and J usage is TRBJ1-2; 9 bases fit TRBD1. CDR1 PRHDT and CDR2 FYEKMQ come from the germline V gene (reference sequence). V was clipped by 1 base and J by 2 bases; unmatched bases: 2. The CDR3 is 15 residues long. This CDR3 is CASSLVGQGNYGYTF. CDR3 in DNA: TGTGCCAGCAGCTTAGTCGGACAGGGGAACTATGGCTACACCTTC.

This clone was picked up one time. The chain's CDR3 is CASSPGTGTYEQYF. The DNA for the CDR3 is TGTGCCAGCAGCCCGGGGACAGGGACCTACGAGCAGTACTTC. The chain has TRBV11-2 and TRBJ2-7; 9 bases agree with TRBD1. Looked up from germline, CDR1 is SGHAT and CDR2 is FQNNGV. The CDR3 sequence is 14 residues long. J gave up 2 bases and V 5 bases, and 4 bases lay outside the gene matches.

The chain recombines TRBV4-1 with TRBJ2-7, with 13 bases fitting TRBD2. The length of the CDR3 is 15 residues. V was clipped by 2 bases and J by 5 bases; unmatched bases: 3. CDR1 MGHRA and CDR2 YSYEKL come from the germline V gene. The CDR3 coding sequence is TGCGCCAGCAGCCAAAGGGGACTAGCGGGACACGAGCAGTACTTC. Its protein is CASSQRGLAGHEQYF.

The chain joins TRBV9 to TRBJ2-5, with 10 bases aligning to TRBD1. The J call may not be correct, given that the DNA end is closer to TRBJ2-7. Germline CDR1 reads SGDLS; CDR2 reads YYNGEE. The CDR3 spans 14 residues. CDR3 protein: CASSVRTGGGEQYF. The CDR3 DNA follows: TGTGCCAGCAGCGTCCGGACAGGGGGTGGCGAGCAGTACTTC.

The J gene is TRBJ1-2, the V gene TRBV5-4; 8 nucleotides agree with TRBD1. Trimming cost V 0 bases and J 3 bases; bases outside gene matches: 4. Per germline, CDR1 SGHNT and CDR2 YYREEE (reference sequence). This CDR3 has 15 amino acids. Written as DNA, the CDR3 is TGTGCCAGCAGCTTGGCTGGGACAGGCTACTATGGCTACACCTTC. It translates to CASSLAGTGYYGYTF.

This clone was observed a single time. This rearrangement joins TRBV28 to TRBJ2-2; the D gene is possibly TRBD2 (5 bases). The CDR3 length is 15 residues. The germline gives CDR1 MDHEN, CDR2 SYDVKM. V was trimmed by 5 bases and J by 1 base, leaving 11 bases between them. CDR3 DNA: TGTGCCAGCAGTGCCCCAGCGGAGAACACCGGGGAGCTGTTTTTT. It specifies CASSAPAENTGELFF.

This chain connects TRBV10-1 to TRBJ2-3, with 7 bases that match TRBD2. V lost 3 bases, J lost 4 bases, and 4 bases stayed unmatched. CDR1 and CDR2 from the germline V gene are WNHNN and SYGVQD (reference sequence). The CDR3 loop spans 14 amino acids. The CDR3 is CASSDGLAADTQYF. In nucleotides, the CDR3 is TGCGCCAGCAGTGACGGTCTAGCGGCAGATACGCAGTATTTT.

V usage is TRBV28 and J usage is TRBJ2-7, with D possibly matching TRBD1 (5 bases). The germline V and J ends were trimmed by 6 bases and 1 base, with 13 bases remaining between them. The CDR3 sequence is 14 residues long. Germline V gene sequence: CDR1 MDHEN, CDR2 SYDVKM. CDR3 sequence: CASSHEAGSYEQYF. The CDR3 DNA reads as TGTGCCAGCAGCCACGAGGCAGGGTCCTACGAGCAGTACTTC.